Given below is one T cell receptor beta chain in context. Antigen specificity is unknown. The sample originates from a study of T cell repertoires in cytomegalovirus infection. Study context: Public TCR beta signatures were indicative of both CMV infection and a matching HLA type.

Trimming cost V 7 bases and J 6 bases, with 18 bases left between them. Germline-derived CDR1 and CDR2 are SQVTM and ANQGSEA. The CDR3 extends over 14 amino acids. TCRdb reanalysed the reads using MiXCR and keeps one entry per CDR3 protein. This table has some 500,000 distinct CDR3 sequences, approximately 40% appearing once. V and J are TRBV29-1 and TRBJ2-2; maybe TRBD2 (6 bases). The receptor was isolated from a human donor in good health (CMV status not recorded). Some clones in this sample may be carry-over from other donors' samples. Sequencing used cultured PBMCs, obtained from culture after CMV antigen stimulation. For the CDR3, the DNA is TGCAGCGCCGCGGAGCAGTGGGGGGCCGGGGAGCTGTTTTTT. Translating it yields CSAAEQWGAGELFF.